This note documents a single T cell receptor beta chain sequence. Profiling relied on immunoSEQ multiplex PCR, and the TCRdb table lists in-frame clones only, not all of them. The profile shows about 60,000 clones, around 88% of them singletons. The CDR3 loop spans 15 amino acids. V lost 0 bases, J lost 0 bases, and 7 bases lay in between. The germline gives CDR1 SGDLS, CDR2 YYNGEE. The data are from a study of blood T cell repertoires in COVID-19. At the level of the study: PBMCs, B-cell-depleted T cells, or T cells were the source of the cDNA or gDNA that made up the material.

The chain recombines TRBV9 with TRBJ1-3; D unresolved. Sequencing input: peripheral blood. This sequence originates from a woman older than 75 with active COVID-19. For the CDR3, the DNA is TGTGCCAGCAGCGTAGGGCCCCACTCTGGAAACACCATATATTTT. Translating it yields CASSVGPHSGNTIYF.